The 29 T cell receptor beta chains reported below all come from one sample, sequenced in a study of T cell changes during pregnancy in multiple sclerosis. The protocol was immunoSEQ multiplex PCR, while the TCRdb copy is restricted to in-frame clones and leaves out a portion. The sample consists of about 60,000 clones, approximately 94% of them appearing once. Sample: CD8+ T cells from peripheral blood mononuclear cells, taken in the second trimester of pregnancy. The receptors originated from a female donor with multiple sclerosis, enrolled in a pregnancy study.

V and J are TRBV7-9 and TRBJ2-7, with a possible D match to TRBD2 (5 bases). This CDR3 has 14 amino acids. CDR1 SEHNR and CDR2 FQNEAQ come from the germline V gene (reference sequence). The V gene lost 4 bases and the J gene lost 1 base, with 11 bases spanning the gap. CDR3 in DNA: TGTGCCAGCAGCTCTGGACTCAGATCCTACGAGCAGTACTTC. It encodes CASSSGLRSYEQYF. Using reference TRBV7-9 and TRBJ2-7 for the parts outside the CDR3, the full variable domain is DTGVSQNPRHKITKRGQNVTFRCDPISEHNRLYWYRQTLGQGPEFLTYFQNEAQLEKSRLLSDRFSAERPKGSFSTLEIQRTEQGDSAMYLCASSSGLRSYEQYFGPGTRLTVT.

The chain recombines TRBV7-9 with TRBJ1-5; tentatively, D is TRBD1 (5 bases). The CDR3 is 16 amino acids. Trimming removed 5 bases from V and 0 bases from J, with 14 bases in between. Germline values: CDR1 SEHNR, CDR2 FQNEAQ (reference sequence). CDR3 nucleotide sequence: TGTGCCAGCAGCCCCCCGGGGGATTATAGCAATCAGCCCCAGCATTTT. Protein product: CASSPPGDYSNQPQHF.

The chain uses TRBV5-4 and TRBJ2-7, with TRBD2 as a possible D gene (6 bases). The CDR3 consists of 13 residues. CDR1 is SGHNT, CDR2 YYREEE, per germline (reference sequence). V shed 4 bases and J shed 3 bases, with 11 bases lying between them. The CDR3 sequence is CASSLAKGYEQYF. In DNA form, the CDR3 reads TGTGCCAGCAGCCTAGCGAAGGGCTACGAGCAGTACTTC.

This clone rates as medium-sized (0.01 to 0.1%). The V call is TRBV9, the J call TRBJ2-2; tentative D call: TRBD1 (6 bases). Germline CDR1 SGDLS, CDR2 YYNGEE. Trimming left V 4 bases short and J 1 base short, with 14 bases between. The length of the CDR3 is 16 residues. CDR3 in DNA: TGTGCCAGCAGCCCGAGGACAGCCGGGAACACCGGGGAGCTGTTTTTT. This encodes CASSPRTAGNTGELFF.

CDR3 sequence (DNA): TGTGCCTGGGGGACAGGGGCAGGAAACACCATATATTTT. Translated: CAWGTGAGNTIYF. This chain uses TRBV30 with TRBJ1-3; 10 bases line up with TRBD1. Germline-derived CDR1 and CDR2 are GTSNPN and SVGIG (reference sequence). V trimming: 5 bases; J trimming: 4 bases; junction bases outside the gene matches: 2. This CDR3 has 13 residues.

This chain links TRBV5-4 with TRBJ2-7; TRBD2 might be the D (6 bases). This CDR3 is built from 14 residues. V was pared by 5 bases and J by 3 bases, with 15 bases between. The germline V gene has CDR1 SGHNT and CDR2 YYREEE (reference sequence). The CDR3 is CASSPTTSNYEQYF. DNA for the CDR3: TGTGCCAGCAGTCCAACGACTAGTAACTACGAGCAGTACTTC. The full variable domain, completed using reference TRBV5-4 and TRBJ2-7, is ETGVTQSPTHLIKTRGQQVTLRCSSQSGHNTVSWYQQALGQGPQFIFQYYREEENGRGNFPPRFSGLQFPNYSSELNVNALELDDSALYLCASSPTTSNYEQYFGPGTRLTVT.

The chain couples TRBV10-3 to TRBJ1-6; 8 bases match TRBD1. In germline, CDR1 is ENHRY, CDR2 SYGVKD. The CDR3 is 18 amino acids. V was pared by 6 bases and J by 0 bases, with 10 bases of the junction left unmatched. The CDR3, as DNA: TGTGCCATCAGGGGCGGTCGACAGGGGAGCTCCTATAATTCACCCCTCCACTTT. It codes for CAIRGGRQGSSYNSPLHF.

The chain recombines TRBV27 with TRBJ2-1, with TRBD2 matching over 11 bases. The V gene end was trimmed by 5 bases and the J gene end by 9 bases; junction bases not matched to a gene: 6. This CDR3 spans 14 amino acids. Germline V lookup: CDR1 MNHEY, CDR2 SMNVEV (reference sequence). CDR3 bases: TGTGCCAGCAGTCAGCTAGCGGGAGGAGGTGAGCAGTTCTTC. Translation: CASSQLAGGGEQFF.

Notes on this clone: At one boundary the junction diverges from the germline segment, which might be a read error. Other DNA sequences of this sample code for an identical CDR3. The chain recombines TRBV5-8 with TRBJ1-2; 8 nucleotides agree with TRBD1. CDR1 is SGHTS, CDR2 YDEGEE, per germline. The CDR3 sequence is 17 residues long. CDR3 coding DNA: TGCGCCAGCAGCTGGAGACCGACCATAGACAGGGGCTATGGCTACACCTTC. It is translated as CASSWRPTIDRGYGYTF.

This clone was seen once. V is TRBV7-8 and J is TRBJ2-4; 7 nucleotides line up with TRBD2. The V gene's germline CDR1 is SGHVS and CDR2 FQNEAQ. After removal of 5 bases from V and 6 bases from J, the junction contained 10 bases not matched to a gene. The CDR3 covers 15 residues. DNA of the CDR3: TGTGCCAGCAGCCCTGGGAGGGGCGGAATAAACATTCAGTACTTC. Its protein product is CASSPGRGGINIQYF.

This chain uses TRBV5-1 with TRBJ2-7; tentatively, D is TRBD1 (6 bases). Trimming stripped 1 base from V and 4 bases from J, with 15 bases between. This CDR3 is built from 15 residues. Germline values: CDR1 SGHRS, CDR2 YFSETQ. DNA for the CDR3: TGCGCCAGCAGCTTGTACCTACAGGGTGGGTACGAGCAGTACTTC. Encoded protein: CASSLYLQGGYEQYF.

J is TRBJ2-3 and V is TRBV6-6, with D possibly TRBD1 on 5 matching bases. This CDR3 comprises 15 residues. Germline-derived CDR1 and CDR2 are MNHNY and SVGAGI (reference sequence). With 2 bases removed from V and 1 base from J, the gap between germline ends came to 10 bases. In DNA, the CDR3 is TGTGCCAGCAGTTACGTCAGGGCCGGCACAGATACGCAGTATTTT. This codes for CASSYVRAGTDTQYF.

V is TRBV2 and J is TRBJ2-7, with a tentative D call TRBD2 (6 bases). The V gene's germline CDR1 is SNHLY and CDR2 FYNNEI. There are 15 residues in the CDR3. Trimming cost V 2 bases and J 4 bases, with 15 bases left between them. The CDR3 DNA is TGTGCCAGCAGTGAATGGCGCGGGAAGGGATACGAGCAGTACTTC. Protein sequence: CASSEWRGKGYEQYF.

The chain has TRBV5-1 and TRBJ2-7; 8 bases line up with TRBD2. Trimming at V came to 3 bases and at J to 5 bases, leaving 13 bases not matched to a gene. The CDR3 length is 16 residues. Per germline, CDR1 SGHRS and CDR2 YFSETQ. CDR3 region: CASSSGLAKKVDEQYF. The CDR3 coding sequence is TGCGCCAGCAGCTCTGGACTAGCAAAGAAGGTGGACGAGCAGTACTTC.

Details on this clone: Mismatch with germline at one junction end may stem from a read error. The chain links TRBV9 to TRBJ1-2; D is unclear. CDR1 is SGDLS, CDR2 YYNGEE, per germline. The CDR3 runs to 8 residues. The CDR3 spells CASSPRDF. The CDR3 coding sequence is TGTGCCAGCAGCCCACGGGATTTC.

The CDR3 region has the DNA TGTGCCAGCAGTTACTCTCAGGGAGATACGCAGTATTTT. This sequence encodes CASSYSQGDTQYF. This chain links TRBV6-5 with TRBJ2-3; weak D call: TRBD1 (5 bases). Per germline, CDR1 MNHEY and CDR2 SVGAGI. Deletions cut 0 bases from V and 5 bases from J, with 6 bases between. The CDR3 runs 13 residues.

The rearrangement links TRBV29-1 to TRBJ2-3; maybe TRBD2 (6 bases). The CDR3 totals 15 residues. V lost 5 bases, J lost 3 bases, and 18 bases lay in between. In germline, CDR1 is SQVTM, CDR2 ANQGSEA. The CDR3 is CSVTLGREGTDTQYF. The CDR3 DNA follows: TGCAGCGTTACCCTGGGGCGGGAAGGGACAGATACGCAGTATTTT.

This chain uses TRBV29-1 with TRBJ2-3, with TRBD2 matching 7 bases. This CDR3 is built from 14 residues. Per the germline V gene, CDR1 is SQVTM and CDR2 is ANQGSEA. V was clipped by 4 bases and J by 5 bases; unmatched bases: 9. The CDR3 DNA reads TGCAGCGTTGTCAGCGGGAAATCGCGAGATACGCAGTATTTT. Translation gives CSVVSGKSRDTQYF.

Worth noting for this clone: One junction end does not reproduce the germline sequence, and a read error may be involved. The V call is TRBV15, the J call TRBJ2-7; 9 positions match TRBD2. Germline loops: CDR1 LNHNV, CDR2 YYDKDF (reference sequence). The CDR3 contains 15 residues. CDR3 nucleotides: TGTGCCACCAGCAGGGACGGGACTAGCTCCCACGAGCAGTACTTC. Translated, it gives CATSRDGTSSHEQYF. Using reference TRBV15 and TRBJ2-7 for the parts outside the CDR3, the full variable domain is DAMVIQNPRYQVTQFGKPVTLSCSQTLNHNVMYWYQQKSSQAPKLLFHYYDKDFNNEADTPDNFQSRRPNTSFCFLDIRSPGLGDTAMYLCATSRDGTSSHEQYFGPGTRLTVT.

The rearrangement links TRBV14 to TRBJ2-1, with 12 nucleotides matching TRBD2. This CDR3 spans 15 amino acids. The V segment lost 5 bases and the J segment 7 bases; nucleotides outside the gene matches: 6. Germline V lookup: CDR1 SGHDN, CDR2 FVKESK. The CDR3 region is CASSSPGLAGNEQFF. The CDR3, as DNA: TGTGCCAGCAGCTCACCGGGACTAGCGGGTAATGAGCAGTTCTTC.

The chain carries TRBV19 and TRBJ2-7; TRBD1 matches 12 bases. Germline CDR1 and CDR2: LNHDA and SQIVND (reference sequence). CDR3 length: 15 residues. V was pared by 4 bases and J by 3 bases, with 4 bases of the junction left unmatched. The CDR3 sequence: CASSTGTGGGYEQYF. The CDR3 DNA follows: TGTGCCAGTAGTACCGGGACAGGGGGCGGCTACGAGCAGTACTTC.

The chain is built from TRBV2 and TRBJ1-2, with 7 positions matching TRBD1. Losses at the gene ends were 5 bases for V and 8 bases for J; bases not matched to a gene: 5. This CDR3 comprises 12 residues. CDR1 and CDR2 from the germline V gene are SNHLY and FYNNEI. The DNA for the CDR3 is TGTGCCAGCAGTACAGGGGCTTGGGGCTACACCTTC. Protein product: CASSTGAWGYTF.

The CDR3 nucleotides read TGTGCCAGCAGTTTGGGGGGGGCCACCGGGGAGCTGTTTTTT. Protein: CASSLGGATGELFF. The chain recombines TRBV28 with TRBJ2-2; maybe TRBD2 (7 bases). V was shortened by 3 bases and J by 4 bases, with 9 bases between the two germline ends. This CDR3 has 14 residues. Germline V gives CDR1 MDHEN, CDR2 SYDVKM.

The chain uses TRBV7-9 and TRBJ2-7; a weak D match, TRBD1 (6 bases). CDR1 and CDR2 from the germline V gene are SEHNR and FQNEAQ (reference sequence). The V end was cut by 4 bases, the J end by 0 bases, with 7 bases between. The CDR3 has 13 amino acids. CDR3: CASSWDNSYEQYF. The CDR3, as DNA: TGTGCCAGCAGCTGGGACAACTCCTACGAGCAGTACTTC.

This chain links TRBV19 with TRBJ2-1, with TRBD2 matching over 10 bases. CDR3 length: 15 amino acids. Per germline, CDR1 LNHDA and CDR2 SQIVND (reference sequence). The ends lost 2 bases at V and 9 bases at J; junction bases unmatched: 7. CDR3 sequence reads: CASSIIAGGLREQFF. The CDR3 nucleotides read TGTGCCAGTAGTATAATAGCGGGAGGTCTCCGTGAGCAGTTCTTC.

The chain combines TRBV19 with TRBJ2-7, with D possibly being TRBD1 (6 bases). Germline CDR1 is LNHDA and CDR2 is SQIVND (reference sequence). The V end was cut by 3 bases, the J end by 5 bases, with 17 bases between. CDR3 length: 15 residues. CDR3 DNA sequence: TGTGCCAGTAGTATGACAGGCTCCATCGTTGACGAGCAGTACTTC. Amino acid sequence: CASSMTGSIVDEQYF.

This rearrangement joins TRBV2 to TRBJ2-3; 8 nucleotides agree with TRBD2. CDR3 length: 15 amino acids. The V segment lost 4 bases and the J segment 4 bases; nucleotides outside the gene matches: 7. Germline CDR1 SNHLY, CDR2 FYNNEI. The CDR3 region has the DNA TGTGCCAGCAGTGGTAGCGGGACTTCATCAGATACGCAGTATTTT. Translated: CASSGSGTSSDTQYF.

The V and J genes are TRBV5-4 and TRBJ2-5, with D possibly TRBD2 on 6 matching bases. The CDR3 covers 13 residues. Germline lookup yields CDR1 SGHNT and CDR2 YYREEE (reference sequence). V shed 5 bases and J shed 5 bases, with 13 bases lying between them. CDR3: CASRPGEWETQYF. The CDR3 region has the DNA TGTGCCAGCAGGCCGGGGGAGTGGGAGACCCAGTACTTC.

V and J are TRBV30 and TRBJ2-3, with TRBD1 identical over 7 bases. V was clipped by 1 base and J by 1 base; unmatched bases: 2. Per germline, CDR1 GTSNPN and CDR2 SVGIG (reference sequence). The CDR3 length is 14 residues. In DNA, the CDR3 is TGTGCCTGGAGTGGAGGGGGCCGCACAGATACGCAGTATTTT. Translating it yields CAWSGGGRTDTQYF.